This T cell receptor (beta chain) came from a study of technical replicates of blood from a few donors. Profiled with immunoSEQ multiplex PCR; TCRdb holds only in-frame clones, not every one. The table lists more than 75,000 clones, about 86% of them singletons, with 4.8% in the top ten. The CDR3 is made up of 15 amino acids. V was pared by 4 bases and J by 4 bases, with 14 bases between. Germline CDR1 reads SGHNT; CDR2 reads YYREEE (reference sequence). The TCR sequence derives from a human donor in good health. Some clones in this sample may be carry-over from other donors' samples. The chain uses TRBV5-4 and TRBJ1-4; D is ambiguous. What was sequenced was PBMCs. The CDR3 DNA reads TGTGCCAGCAGCCCCGAAAAAAACGGTAATGAAAAACTGTTTTTT. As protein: CASSPEKNGNEKLFF.